This T cell receptor (beta chain) appears in the sequencing data of a study of T cell changes during pregnancy in multiple sclerosis. This table comes from immunoSEQ multiplex PCR, and its TCRdb copy is limited to in-frame clones, with some not included. The sample shows approximately 88,000 clones, 90% to 95% of them seen only once. This CDR3 spans 14 amino acids. The V gene end was trimmed by 2 bases and the J gene end by 0 bases; junction bases not matched to a gene: 2. Germline V gives CDR1 SGDLS, CDR2 YYNGEE. J is TRBJ2-7 and V is TRBV9; TRBD2 matches at 7 bases. The receptor was derived from a female donor with multiple sclerosis, enrolled in a pregnancy study. The source material was peripheral blood, sampled in the third trimester of pregnancy. CDR3 nucleotide sequence: TGTGCCAGCAGCGTGGCTAGCGGCTCCTACGAGCAGTACTTC. Amino acid sequence: CASSVASGSYEQYF.